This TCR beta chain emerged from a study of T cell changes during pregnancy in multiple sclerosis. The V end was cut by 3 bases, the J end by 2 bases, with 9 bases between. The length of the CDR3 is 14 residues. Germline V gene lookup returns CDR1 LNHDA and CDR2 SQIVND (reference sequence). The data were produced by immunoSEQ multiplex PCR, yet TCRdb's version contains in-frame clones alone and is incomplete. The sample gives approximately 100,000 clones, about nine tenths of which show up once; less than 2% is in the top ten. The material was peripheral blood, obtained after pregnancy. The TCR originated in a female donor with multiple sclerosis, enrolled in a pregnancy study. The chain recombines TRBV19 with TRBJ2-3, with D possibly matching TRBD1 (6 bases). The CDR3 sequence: CASSIGQPTDTQYF. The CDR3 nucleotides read TGTGCCAGTAGTATCGGACAGCCCACAGATACGCAGTATTTT.